This T cell receptor beta chain appears in the sequencing data of a study of T cell responses to AZD1222 COVID-19 vaccine (TCRdb year 2021). With respect to the entire study: TCR sequencing covered more than 230 trial participants: 200 to 220 given two doses of AZD1222 and about 26 given two doses of MenACWY control vaccine. Trial participants were enrolled by age into 18-55, 56-69 and 70-plus year subgroups, with 148, 28 and 57 TCR-sequenced participants respectively.

The time point label for this specimen denotes: about 28 days (+/-7) after the second vaccine dose. AZD1222 recipients with second doses at about 4 weeks or about 12 weeks were pooled, because spike-specific TCR depth and breadth did not differ between schedules. Samples from vaccinated people were obtained from the UK trials COV001 and COV002, which included a single-blind randomized controlled phase 2/3 trial of AZD1222 (ChAdOx1 nCoV-19) in healthy adults. For TCRbeta chain sequencing, PBMC samples from trial participants were taken at day 0 and at day 28 after the second dose. The research as a whole found: The 56-69-year group was small, and its depth increase did not reach significance, likely because of low power. Nearly half of unique spike-specific TCRs reportedly recognized epitopes outside regions mutated in the B.1.351 and B.1.1.7 variants. The whole spike protein was spanned by vaccine-associated CD4 TCRs, and dominant responses were seen in regions 160-218 and 743-854. Most participants were white British and females outnumbered males, and the authors suggested that clonal diversity may have been underestimated. After two AZD1222 doses, both the breadth and the depth of spike-specific TCRs were significantly higher than at day 0 and than in MenACWY recipients. Because no samples from the day 14 peak response were available, repertoires could be characterized only after the peak T cell response. Conclusions about previously exposed vaccinees are limited because only a handful of AZD1222 recipients were SARS-CoV-2 seropositive at baseline.

Per the germline V gene (reference sequence), MNHEY is the CDR1 and SMNVEV is the CDR2. V and J lose 5 bases and 5 bases, and a span of 15 bases separates them. From cysteine to phenylalanine, the CDR3 is 14 amino acids long. Solely the CDR3 DNA is kept, with 42 bases framed from the first base. The CDR3 regions of human TCRbeta chains were subjected to immunosequencing. Processing in the source paper ran as follows. TCRs in the repertoires were matched against a reference library of SARS-CoV-2-specific TCRs that had been generated with the MIRA antigen-specificity platform. Breadth was defined as the fraction of unique TCRs that were SARS-CoV-2-associated, and depth was defined as the fraction of total T cells that were SARS-CoV-2-associated. Using the MIRA data, every spike-specific TCR was mapped to the spike region that the TCR reacted to and assigned to either a CD4 or a CD8 class. Log10-transformed breadth and depth values were compared by one-way ANOVA with Sidak's multiple comparisons tests. Held by TCRdb, this immuneACCESS table contains in-frame sequences only and omits some clones. Under half of the omission traces to an unresolved V gene where checked; the cause of the rest is unknown. Clonal size and the V and J genes are those of that table, whereas D and trimming came from the DNA. The sample contains tens of thousands of clones, roughly 84% of them found a single time. Jointly, the top ten make up more than 15% of the sample.

Regarding this clone: The specificity of this receptor is unknown. No per-base quality is available; no much larger clone lies one base away.

The TCR comes from an adult who received the AZD1222 COVID-19 vaccine. The chain couples TRBV27 to TRBJ1-2; the D gene is perhaps TRBD1, from 5 matching bases. The sequences come from peripheral blood, collected 28 days after the second AZD1222 dose. CDR3 sequence: CASSRSQTAYGYTF. The nucleotide sequence reads as follows: TGTGCCAGCAGTCGATCCCAGACAGCTTATGGCTACACCTTC.